A single sample is the source of the 22 T cell receptor beta chains below, sequenced in a study of blood T cell repertoires in COVID-19. Repertoires were generated with immunoSEQ multiplex PCR, while TCRdb's copy carries only in-frame clones and drops some. The sample contains some 200,000 clones, approximately 80% of which appear only once. The sequencing sample was made of PBMCs or T cells enriched from blood (not recorded which). These receptors all stem from a woman aged 40 to 50 with acute COVID-19.

This rearrangement joins TRBV7-2 to TRBJ2-3, with 11 bases lining up with TRBD1. The junction had 1 base not matched to a gene; V was cut back by 4 bases and J by 4 bases. Germline CDR1 reads SGHTA; CDR2 reads FQGNSA. The CDR3 is 14 amino acids. The chain's CDR3 is CASSWTGGSDTQYF. The CDR3 bases are TGTGCCAGCAGCTGGACAGGGGGCTCAGATACGCAGTATTTT.

This clone occurred many times. The J gene is TRBJ2-3, the V gene TRBV2; D possibly corresponds to TRBD1 (5 bases). Germline V gene data show CDR1 as SNHLY and CDR2 as FYNNEI. This CDR3 has 14 residues. Trimming stripped 6 bases from V and 2 bases from J, with 12 bases between. The CDR3 here is CASSEDTNTDTQYF. In DNA, the CDR3 is TGTGCCAGCAGCGAGGACACTAACACAGATACGCAGTATTTT.

The CDR3 sequence: CSVPDRTRGNYGYTF. CDR3 DNA: TGCAGCGTCCCGGACAGAACGAGGGGAAACTATGGCTACACCTTC. The genes are TRBV29-1 and TRBJ1-2; D is possibly TRBD1 (6 bases). Germline lookup yields CDR1 SQVTM and CDR2 ANQGSEA. The CDR3 is 15 residues long. The V and J ends lost 6 bases and 2 bases respectively, with 19 bases between them.

The V and J genes are TRBV30 and TRBJ1-1; a possible D gene is TRBD1 (6 bases). CDR1 is GTSNPN and CDR2 is SVGIG in the germline V gene (reference sequence). Trimming pared 0 bases from V and 5 bases from J, leaving 13 bases between. This CDR3 comprises 14 residues. CDR3 sequence (DNA): TGTGCCTGGAGTGTAGGGCTGGGGGCGACTGAAGCTTTCTTT. It specifies CAWSVGLGATEAFF.

The chain carries TRBV11-2 and TRBJ2-7; TRBD1 is a possible D gene (5 bases). The CDR3 is 11 amino acids. The germline gives CDR1 SGHAT, CDR2 FQNNGV. V was clipped by 5 bases and J by 6 bases, with 8 bases between them. The CDR3 loop is CASSPQGEQYF. The CDR3 region has the DNA TGTGCCAGCAGCCCTCAGGGCGAGCAGTACTTC.

The rearrangement links TRBV7-2 to TRBJ2-3; D uncertain. The CDR3 consists of 15 residues. Germline lookup yields CDR1 SGHTA and CDR2 FQGNSA. Trimming cost V 4 bases and J 2 bases, with 13 bases left between them. CDR3 sequence reads: CASSSGQQITDTQYF. The CDR3 DNA reads TGTGCCAGCAGCTCCGGCCAACAGATCACAGATACGCAGTATTTT.

The chain is built from TRBV19 and TRBJ1-2, with TRBD1 matching over 8 bases. This CDR3 is built from 13 residues. CDR1 is LNHDA and CDR2 is SQIVND in the germline V gene (reference sequence). Trimming at V came to 5 bases and at J to 7 bases, leaving 6 bases not matched to a gene. CDR3 coding DNA: TGTGCCAGTAGTTCGCCGACAGGGGTTGGCTACACCTTC. It codes for CASSSPTGVGYTF.

V is TRBV7-9 and J is TRBJ2-3; the match to TRBD2 covers 16 bases. V lost 5 bases and J lost 5; bases outside the gene matches: 7. Per the germline V gene, CDR1 is SEHNR and CDR2 is FQNEAQ (reference sequence). This CDR3 is built from 17 residues. The CDR3 protein is CASSLGLAGGPVDTQYF. The CDR3 DNA follows: TGTGCCAGCAGCCTGGGACTAGCGGGAGGGCCGGTAGATACGCAGTATTTT.

On this clone itself: Within the sample, other DNA sequences also encode this same CDR3. CDR3 nucleotide sequence: TGTGCCAGCAGCGTAGCCGCAACTAATGAAAAACTGTTTTTT. It yields the protein CASSVAATNEKLFF. The chain uses TRBV9 and TRBJ1-4, with D uncertain. Trimming removed 0 bases from V and 0 bases from J, with 3 bases in between. CDR3 size: 14 residues. In germline, CDR1 is SGDLS, CDR2 YYNGEE.

This chain joins TRBV20-1 and TRBJ1-1; weak D call: TRBD1 (5 bases). Trimming pared 4 bases from V and 4 bases from J, leaving 7 bases between. Germline CDR1 is DFQATT and CDR2 is SNEGSKA (reference sequence). The CDR3 consists of 11 residues. The CDR3 coding sequence is TGCAGTGCTACCAGGGTCACTGAAGCTTTCTTT. Residues: CSATRVTEAFF.

This CDR3 is CASTPGGSRYNEQFF. CDR3 in DNA: TGTGCCAGCACCCCCGGGGGGTCTCGGTACAATGAGCAGTTCTTC. The rearrangement uses TRBV28 and TRBJ2-1, with TRBD2 identical over 7 bases. Trimming removed 7 bases from V and 4 bases from J; junction bases left unmatched: 10. CDR1 is MDHEN, CDR2 SYDVKM, per germline. This CDR3 spans 15 amino acids.

The gene calls are TRBV19 and TRBJ1-2, with TRBD1 identical over 7 bases. Unmatched junction bases numbered 11, after V lost 5 bases and J lost 8 bases. This CDR3 has 14 residues. Per the germline V gene, CDR1 is LNHDA and CDR2 is SQIVND (reference sequence). This chain's CDR3 is CASSSTGSRGGYTF. CDR3 nucleotides: TGTGCCAGTAGTTCGACAGGGTCCCGTGGAGGCTACACCTTC.

The CDR3: CASSLSGVVSGNTIYF. In nucleotides, the CDR3 is TGTGCCAGTAGTCTTTCGGGGGTCGTCTCTGGAAACACCATATATTTT. The rearrangement uses TRBV19 and TRBJ1-3; maybe TRBD1 (5 bases). Trimming left V 5 bases short and J 0 bases short, with 14 bases between. This CDR3 has 16 amino acids. The germline V gene has CDR1 LNHDA and CDR2 SQIVND (reference sequence).

Note on this clone: The same CDR3 also results from other DNA sequences found in this sample. V usage is TRBV6-5 and J usage is TRBJ1-5, with 10 bases fitting TRBD1. This CDR3 has 15 amino acids. The germline V gene has CDR1 MNHEY and CDR2 SVGAGI. Trimming removed 6 bases from V and 1 base from J; junction bases left unmatched: 3. The CDR3 loop reads CASSSDRGSNQPQHF. CDR3 DNA sequence: TGTGCCAGCAGCTCGGACAGGGGGAGCAATCAGCCCCAGCATTTT.

Points on this clone: The same CDR3 arises from other DNA sequences in this sample as well. The chain carries TRBV5-1 and TRBJ2-7, with no clear D. The ends were cut back, 0 bases at V and 3 bases at J, with 10 bases in the middle. The CDR3 totals 14 residues. Germline CDR1 and CDR2: SGHRS and YFSETQ. The CDR3, as DNA: TGCGCCAGCAGCTTGGAGGCAGGCAACTACGAGCAGTACTTC. Protein product: CASSLEAGNYEQYF.

The chain is built from TRBV27 and TRBJ1-5; D might be TRBD1 (5 bases). V was cut by 6 bases and J by 8 bases, with 14 bases left in between. The CDR3 loop spans 13 amino acids. Germline V gives CDR1 MNHEY, CDR2 SMNVEV (reference sequence). The CDR3 DNA sequence: TGTGCCAGCAGCTGGACACCGAGTGAGCCCCAGCATTTT. This translates into CASSWTPSEPQHF.

V gene TRBV6-5 combines with J gene TRBJ1-5; D may be TRBD1 (5 bases). Trimming removed 8 bases from V and 7 bases from J, with 15 bases in between. Germline assignment: CDR1 MNHEY and CDR2 SVGAGI. The CDR3 spans 13 residues. CDR3 protein: CASGRGYWQPQHF. The CDR3 DNA is TGTGCCAGCGGGAGGGGATATTGGCAGCCCCAGCATTTT.

This chain connects TRBV2 to TRBJ1-1; TRBD1 is a possible D gene (6 bases). This CDR3 is 15 amino acids long. V was pared by 4 bases and J by 7 bases, with 19 bases between. Germline loops: CDR1 SNHLY, CDR2 FYNNEI. The CDR3 loop is CASSGSAGRGIEAFF. The DNA of the CDR3 is TGTGCCAGCAGTGGATCGGCCGGCAGGGGTATTGAAGCTTTCTTT.

This clone was counted between two and nine times. The chain links TRBV6-6 to TRBJ2-1; TRBD2 agrees at 15 bases. Germline CDR1 MNHNY, CDR2 SVGAGI (reference sequence). The CDR3 extends over 21 amino acids. V was clipped by 6 bases and J by 0 bases; unmatched bases: 15. The CDR3 DNA is TGTGCCAGCAGCCCCAACCTGGGGACTAGCGGGGGGCGAAGCTCCTACAATGAGCAGTTCTTC. Its protein product is CASSPNLGTSGGRSSYNEQFF.

This clone was counted only a few times. The chain joins TRBV27 to TRBJ2-3, with D uncertain. The CDR3 is 13 residues long. Germline CDR1 and CDR2: MNHEY and SMNVEV (reference sequence). The V and J ends lost 6 bases and 0 bases respectively, with 7 bases between them. The CDR3 sequence is CASRSVSTDTQYF. The CDR3, as DNA: TGTGCCAGCAGGTCCGTCAGCACAGATACGCAGTATTTT.

V is TRBV19 and J is TRBJ2-3, with 10 bases identical to TRBD1. After removal of 11 bases from V and 5 bases from J, the junction contained 7 bases not matched to a gene. The germline V gene has CDR1 LNHDA and CDR2 SQIVND (reference sequence). The CDR3 runs to 13 residues. The CDR3 region is CASGQGEGDTQYF. The CDR3 DNA reads as TGTGCCTCCGGACAGGGGGAGGGAGATACGCAGTATTTT.

This clone has only a few counts. The chain is built from TRBV27 and TRBJ1-2, with D uncertain. CDR1 MNHEY and CDR2 SMNVEV come from the germline V gene (reference sequence). V was shortened by 2 bases and J by 7 bases, with 11 bases between the two germline ends. The CDR3 is made up of 13 amino acids. The CDR3 sequence is CASSLGLGFGYTF. The CDR3 bases are TGTGCCAGCAGTTTAGGGCTCGGTTTTGGCTACACCTTC.